This entry describes one T cell receptor beta chain. Profiling relied on immunoSEQ multiplex PCR, and the TCRdb table lists in-frame clones only, not all of them. The table has about 240,000 clones, 70% to 85% seen once. This sample was included in a study of blood T cell repertoires in COVID-19. For the study at large: Acute and convalescent COVID-19 specimens originated in the United States, Italy and Spain. In each case, the material was cDNA or gDNA derived from T cells, B-cell-depleted T cells, or PBMCs.

This CDR3 comprises 17 residues. V lost 5 bases, J lost 2 bases, and 5 bases stayed unmatched. The germline V gene has CDR1 SGHTA and CDR2 FQGNSA. The V and J genes are TRBV7-2 and TRBJ2-2; 13 positions match TRBD2. The sequenced material came from peripheral blood. This sequence was found in a woman older than 75 with acute or convalescent COVID-19. The CDR3 DNA follows: TGTGCCAGCAGCCGGACTAGCGGGGGAAGAAACACCGGGGAGCTGTTTTTT. Residues: CASSRTSGGRNTGELFF.